These 9 T cell receptor beta chains were sequenced from one sample in a study of T cells after yellow fever vaccination. TCRdb processed the 5' RACE reads anew with MiXCR; each CDR3 protein has one entry. The sample holds approximately 550,000 distinct CDR3 sequences, 13% seen once. Sequenced here: PBMCs, sampled on the day of the yellow fever booster vaccination. The receptors come from a man aged 30 to 45 who received the YFV17D yellow fever vaccine.

This clonotype occurred a few times. This CDR3 reads CASSLGLTSGSPYEQYF. In DNA, the CDR3 is TGTGCCAGCAGCTTAGGGTTGACTAGCGGGAGTCCCTACGAGCAGTACTTC. The chain is built from TRBV11-3 and TRBJ2-7; TRBD2 aligns across 12 bases. The CDR3 loop spans 17 amino acids. V dropped 1 base and J dropped 2; count of bases not matched to a gene: 6. Germline V lookup: CDR1 SGHNT, CDR2 YENEEA.

J is TRBJ2-1 and V is TRBV6-1; TRBD2 is a possible D gene (6 bases). The germline V gene encodes CDR1 MNHNS and CDR2 SASEGT. Trimming cost V 7 bases and J 0 bases, with 13 bases left between them. The CDR3 runs 15 residues. CDR3 nucleotides: TGTGCCAGCACTAGGGACTCCGGCTCCTACAATGAGCAGTTCTTC. Encoded protein: CASTRDSGSYNEQFF.

This clonotype was counted at least ten times. The chain recombines TRBV10-3 with TRBJ2-1; D unresolved. Germline values: CDR1 ENHRY, CDR2 SYGVKD. Trimming shortened V by 8 bases and J by 6 bases, and 2 bases separated the two germline ends. The CDR3 totals 9 residues. The CDR3 DNA follows: TGTGCCATCGGCAATGAGCAGTTCTTC. Its protein is CAIGNEQFF.

The gene calls are TRBV20-1 and TRBJ2-1; TRBD2 matches at 8 bases. The CDR3 has 16 residues. V shed 0 bases, J shed 3 bases, and the junction held 7 bases outside the gene matches. Germline V CDR1 and CDR2: DFQATT, SNEGSKA (reference sequence). This chain's CDR3 is CSARDQTAGGYNEQFF. The CDR3 DNA is TGCAGTGCTAGAGATCAGACGGCGGGAGGCTACAATGAGCAGTTCTTC.

The rearrangement joins TRBV5-1 to TRBJ2-3, with D possibly matching TRBD2 (6 bases). The CDR3 length is 14 residues. Germline V CDR1 and CDR2: SGHRS, YFSETQ. The V end lost 4 bases, the J end lost 6 bases, and 15 bases lay between the germline ends. The CDR3 sequence is CASSPDYISDTQYF. The CDR3 DNA sequence: TGCGCCAGCAGCCCGGACTACATTTCGGATACGCAGTATTTT.

The chain recombines TRBV30 with TRBJ2-1, with TRBD2 matching over 7 bases. CDR1 and CDR2 (germline): GTSNPN, SVGIG (reference sequence). CDR3 size: 15 residues. V lost 2 bases to trimming and J lost 4 bases; unmatched junction nucleotides: 8. CDR3 loop: CAWSLGRAGYNEQFF. The CDR3 nucleotides are TGTGCCTGGAGTCTTGGGAGGGCCGGATACAATGAGCAGTTCTTC.

The chain employs TRBV5-1 and TRBJ2-7, with D maybe TRBD2 (5 bases). Between the trimmed V and J ends, which lost 0 bases and 3 bases, there was a span of 10 bases. From germline, CDR1 is SGHRS and CDR2 YFSETQ. CDR3 length equals 14 residues. The CDR3 sequence: CASSLAAGDYEQYF. The CDR3 DNA reads TGCGCCAGCAGCTTGGCCGCGGGCGACTACGAGCAGTACTTC.

Written as DNA, the CDR3 is TGTGCCAGCAGCCGGAAGTGGGGAGATCGGACGGATGAGCAGTTCTTC. It specifies CASSRKWGDRTDEQFF. The genes are TRBV7-2 and TRBJ2-1; D is possibly TRBD2 (5 bases). The CDR3 totals 16 residues. V lost 5 bases to trimming and J lost 8 bases, with 22 bases between them. Looked up from germline, CDR1 is SGHTA and CDR2 is FQGNSA.

V gene TRBV10-3 combines with J gene TRBJ1-1; 7 bases match TRBD1. Trimming took 2 bases from V and 8 from J; bases not matched to a gene: 5. This CDR3 is built from 13 residues. Germline V CDR1 and CDR2: ENHRY, SYGVKD. CDR3 sequence: CAISERGTAEAFF. The CDR3 nucleotides read TGTGCCATCAGTGAGAGAGGGACAGCGGAAGCTTTCTTT.